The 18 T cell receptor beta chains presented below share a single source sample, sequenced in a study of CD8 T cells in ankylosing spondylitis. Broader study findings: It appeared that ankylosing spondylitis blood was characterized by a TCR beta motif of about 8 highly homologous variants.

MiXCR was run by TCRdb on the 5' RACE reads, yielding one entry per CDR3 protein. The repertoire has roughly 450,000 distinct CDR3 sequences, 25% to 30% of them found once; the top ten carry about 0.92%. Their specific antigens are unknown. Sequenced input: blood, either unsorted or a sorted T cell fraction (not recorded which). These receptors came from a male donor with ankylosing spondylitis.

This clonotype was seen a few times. CDR3: CASSTSGDYNEQFF. DNA of the CDR3: TGCGCCAGCAGCACTAGCGGAGATTACAATGAGCAGTTCTTC. The V and J genes are TRBV5-1 and TRBJ2-1; 8 bases match TRBD2. Germline V gene sequence: CDR1 SGHRS, CDR2 YFSETQ. This CDR3 has 14 amino acids. Trimming removed 4 bases from V and 4 bases from J; junction bases left unmatched: 4. Full variable domain (remainder filled in from reference TRBV5-1 and TRBJ2-1): KAGVTQTPRYLIKTRGQQVTLSCSPISGHRSVSWYQQTPGQGLQFLFEYFSETQRNKGNFPGRFSGRQFSNSRSEMNVSTLELGDSALYLCASSTSGDYNEQFFGPGTRLTVL.

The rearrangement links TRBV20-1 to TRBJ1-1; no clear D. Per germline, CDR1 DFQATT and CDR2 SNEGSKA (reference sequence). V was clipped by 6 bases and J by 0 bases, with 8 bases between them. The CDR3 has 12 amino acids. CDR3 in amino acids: CSAGFMNTEAFF. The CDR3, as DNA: TGCAGTGCCGGATTCATGAACACTGAAGCTTTCTTT.

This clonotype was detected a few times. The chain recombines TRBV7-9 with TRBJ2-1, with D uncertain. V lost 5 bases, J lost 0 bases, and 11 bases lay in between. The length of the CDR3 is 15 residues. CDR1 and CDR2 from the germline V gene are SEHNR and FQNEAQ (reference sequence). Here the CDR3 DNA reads TGTGCCAGCAGCCCCCGACGGAGCTCCTACAATGAGCAGTTCTTC. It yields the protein CASSPRRSSYNEQFF.

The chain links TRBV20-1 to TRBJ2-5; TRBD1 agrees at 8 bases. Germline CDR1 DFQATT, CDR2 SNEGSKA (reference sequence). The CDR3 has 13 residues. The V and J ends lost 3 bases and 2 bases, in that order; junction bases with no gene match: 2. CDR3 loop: CSARTGAQETQYF. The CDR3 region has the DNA TGCAGTGCTAGGACAGGGGCACAAGAGACCCAGTACTTC.

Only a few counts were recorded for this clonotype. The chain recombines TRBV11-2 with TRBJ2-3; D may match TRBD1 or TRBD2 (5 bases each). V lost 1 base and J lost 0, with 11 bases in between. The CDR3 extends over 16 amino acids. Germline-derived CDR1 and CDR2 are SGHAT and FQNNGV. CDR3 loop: CASSLGGAFSTDTQYF. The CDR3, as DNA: TGTGCCAGCAGCTTAGGAGGGGCTTTCAGCACAGATACGCAGTATTTT.

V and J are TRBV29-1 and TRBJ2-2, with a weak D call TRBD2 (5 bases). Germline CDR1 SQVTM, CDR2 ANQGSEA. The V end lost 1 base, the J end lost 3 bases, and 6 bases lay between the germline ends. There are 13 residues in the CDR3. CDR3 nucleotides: TGCAGCGTTGAAGGGAGGTACACCGGGGAGCTGTTTTTT. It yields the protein CSVEGRYTGELFF.

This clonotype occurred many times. CDR3 sequence reads: CASSLIRRGRTDTQYF. CDR3 nucleotide sequence: TGTGCCAGCAGTTTAATTAGGAGGGGGCGGACAGATACGCAGTATTTT. The chain carries TRBV28 and TRBJ2-3; TRBD1 is a possible D gene (7 bases). Germline V CDR1 and CDR2: MDHEN, SYDVKM. V was cut by 2 bases and J by 3 bases, with 15 bases left in between. The CDR3 is made up of 16 amino acids.

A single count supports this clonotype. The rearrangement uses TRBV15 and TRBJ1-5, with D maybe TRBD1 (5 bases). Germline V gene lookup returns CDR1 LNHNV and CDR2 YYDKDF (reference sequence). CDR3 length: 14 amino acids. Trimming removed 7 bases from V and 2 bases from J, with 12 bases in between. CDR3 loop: CATTNRGGNQPQHF. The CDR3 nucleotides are TGTGCCACCACGAATAGGGGAGGCAATCAGCCCCAGCATTTT.

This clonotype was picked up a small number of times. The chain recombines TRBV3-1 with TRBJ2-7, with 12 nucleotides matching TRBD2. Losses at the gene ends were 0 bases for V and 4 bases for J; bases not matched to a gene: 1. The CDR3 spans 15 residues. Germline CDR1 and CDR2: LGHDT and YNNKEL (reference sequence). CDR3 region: CASSQDLAGGYEQYF. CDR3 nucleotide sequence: TGTGCCAGCAGCCAAGACCTAGCGGGAGGGTACGAGCAGTACTTC.

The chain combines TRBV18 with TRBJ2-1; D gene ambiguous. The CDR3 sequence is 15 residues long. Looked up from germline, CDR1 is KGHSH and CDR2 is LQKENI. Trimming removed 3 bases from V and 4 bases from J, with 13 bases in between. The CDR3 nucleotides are TGTGCCAGCTCACCTGTCCGGACCCTATACAATGAGCAGTTCTTC. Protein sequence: CASSPVRTLYNEQFF.

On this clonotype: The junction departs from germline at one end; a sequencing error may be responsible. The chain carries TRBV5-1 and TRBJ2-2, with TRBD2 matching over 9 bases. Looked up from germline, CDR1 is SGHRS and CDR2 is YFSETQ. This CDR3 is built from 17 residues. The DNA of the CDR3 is TGCGCCAGCAGCCCAATAACTAGCGGGTCCAACACCGGGGAGCAGTTTTTT. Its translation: CASSPITSGSNTGEQFF.

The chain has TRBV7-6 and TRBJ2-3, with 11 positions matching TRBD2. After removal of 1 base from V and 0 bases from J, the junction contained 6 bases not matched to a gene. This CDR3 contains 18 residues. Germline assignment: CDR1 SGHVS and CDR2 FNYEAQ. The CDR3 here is CASSLGSGRARSTDTQYF. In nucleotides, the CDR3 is TGTGCCAGCAGCTTAGGTAGCGGGAGGGCCCGGAGCACAGATACGCAGTATTTT.

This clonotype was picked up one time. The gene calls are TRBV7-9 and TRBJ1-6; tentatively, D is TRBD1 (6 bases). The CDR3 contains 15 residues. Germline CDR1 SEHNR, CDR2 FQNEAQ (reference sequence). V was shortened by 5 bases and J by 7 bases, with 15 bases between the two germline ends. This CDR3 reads CASSGQGTTNSPLHF. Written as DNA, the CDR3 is TGTGCCAGCAGCGGGCAGGGGACTACGAATTCACCCCTCCACTTT.

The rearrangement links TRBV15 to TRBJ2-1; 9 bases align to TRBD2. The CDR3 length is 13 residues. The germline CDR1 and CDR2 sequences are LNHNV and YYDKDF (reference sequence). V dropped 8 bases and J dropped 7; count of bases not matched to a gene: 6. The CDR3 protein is CATSQREENEQFF. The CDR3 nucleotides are TGTGCCACCTCTCAGCGGGAGGAAAATGAGCAGTTCTTC.

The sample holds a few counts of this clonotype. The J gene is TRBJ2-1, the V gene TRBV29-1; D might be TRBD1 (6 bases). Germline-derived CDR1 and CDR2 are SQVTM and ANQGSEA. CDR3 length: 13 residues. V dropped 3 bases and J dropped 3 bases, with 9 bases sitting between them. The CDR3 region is CSVEGDIYNEQFF. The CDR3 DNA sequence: TGCAGCGTTGAGGGGGACATCTACAATGAGCAGTTCTTC.

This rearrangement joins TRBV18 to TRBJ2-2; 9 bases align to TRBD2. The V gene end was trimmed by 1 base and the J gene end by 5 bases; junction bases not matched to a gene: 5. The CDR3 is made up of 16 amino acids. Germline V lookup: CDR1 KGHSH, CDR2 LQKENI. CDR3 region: CASSPLASGITGELFF. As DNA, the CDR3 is TGTGCCAGCTCACCACTGGCTAGCGGGATAACCGGGGAGCTGTTTTTT.

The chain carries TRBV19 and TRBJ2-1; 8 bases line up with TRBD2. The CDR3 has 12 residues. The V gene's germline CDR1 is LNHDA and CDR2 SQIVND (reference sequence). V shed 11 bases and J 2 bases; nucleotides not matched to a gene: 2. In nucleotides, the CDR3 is TGTGCCGTTAGCGGGACCTACAATGAGCAGTTCTTC. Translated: CAVSGTYNEQFF.

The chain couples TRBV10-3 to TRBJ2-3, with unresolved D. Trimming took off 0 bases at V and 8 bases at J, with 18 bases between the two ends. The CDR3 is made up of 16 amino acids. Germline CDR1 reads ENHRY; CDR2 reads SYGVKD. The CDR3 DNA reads TGTGCCATCAGTGAGTCGTTACAGAATGGTGTGGCTACGCAGTATTTT. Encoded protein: CAISESLQNGVATQYF.